The sequence of this T cell receptor beta chain was determined in a study of cytomegalovirus exposure and HLA in healthy donors. Regarding the study as a whole: Among CMV-associated TCR beta chains, most appeared HLA-restricted in a later analysis.

Worth noting for this clone: Its antigen is unknown.

With 5 bases clipped from V and 0 bases from J, the junction kept 3 bases outside the gene matches. The CDR3 has 16 residues. The germline V gene has CDR1 MNHEY and CDR2 SMNVEV (reference sequence). PCR used 60 Vbeta primers and 13 Jbeta primers. Original analysis: About 83 million unique TCR beta chains, about 12 million shared, were counted in a later analysis. Data came from immunoSEQ multiplex PCR; TCRdb stores just in-frame clones and leaves some out. That table supplies the V and J calls and clone size; D and trimming were determined from the DNA. The data hold 150,000 to 200,000 clones, with about three quarters observed a single time.

The source of this sequence is a woman aged 40 to 55 in good health and CMV-seronegative. The rearrangement joins TRBV27 to TRBJ2-2, with 10 bases that match TRBD1. Sequencing used PBMCs. The CDR3 coding sequence is TGTGCCAGCAGTGACAGGGGGCTTGCGAACACCGGGGAGCTGTTTTTT. This translates into CASSDRGLANTGELFF.